These 4 T cell receptor beta chains originate from one sample sequenced in a study of shared clonotypes between healthy human individuals. TCRdb's table, derived via immunoSEQ multiplex PCR, lists solely in-frame clones and lacks some. The sample has roughly 2,300,000 clones, less than 95% seen once; the top ten hold around 0.4%. The material sequenced was naive CD4+ T cells from PBMCs. Subset reported: CD45RA+ positively selected. These TCRs come from a man between 18 and 35 years old in good health. Some clones in this sample may be carry-over from other donors' samples.

V and J are TRBV4-3 and TRBJ2-5, with D possibly being TRBD2 (5 bases). V was trimmed by 3 bases and J by 5 bases, leaving 22 bases between them. This CDR3 is built from 17 residues. From germline, CDR1 is LGHNA and CDR2 YSLEER. The CDR3: CASSQSALTKTGETQYF. CDR3 nucleotide sequence: TGCGCCAGCAGCCAGTCCGCGCTAACCAAAACGGGGGAGACCCAGTACTTC.

The V call is TRBV7-9, the J call TRBJ1-2; D perhaps matches TRBD1 (6 bases). This CDR3 contains 14 residues. Per the germline V gene, CDR1 is SEHNR and CDR2 is FQNEAQ (reference sequence). The V and J ends lost 5 bases and 6 bases respectively, with 16 bases between them. Here the CDR3 reads CASSPVGGGDGYTF. Here the CDR3 DNA reads TGTGCCAGCAGCCCCGTCGGGGGGGGCGATGGCTACACCTTC.

The chain joins TRBV27 to TRBJ2-5; D gene ambiguous. Germline-derived CDR1 and CDR2 are MNHEY and SMNVEV (reference sequence). This CDR3 contains 15 residues. Trimming cost V 2 bases and J 5 bases, with 15 bases left between them. This CDR3 reads CASSLGAESRETQYF. In nucleotides, the CDR3 is TGTGCCAGCAGTTTAGGCGCGGAAAGTAGGGAGACCCAGTACTTC.

This clone was counted only a few times. The J gene is TRBJ1-1, the V gene TRBV28, with TRBD1 matching 7 bases. The V segment lost 9 bases and the J segment 1 base; nucleotides outside the gene matches: 8. The CDR3 is 14 residues long. Looked up from germline, CDR1 is MDHEN and CDR2 is SYDVKM. CDR3 DNA sequence: TGTGCCAGTAAGACAGGGACCCAGAACACTGAAGCTTTCTTT. It codes for CASKTGTQNTEAFF.